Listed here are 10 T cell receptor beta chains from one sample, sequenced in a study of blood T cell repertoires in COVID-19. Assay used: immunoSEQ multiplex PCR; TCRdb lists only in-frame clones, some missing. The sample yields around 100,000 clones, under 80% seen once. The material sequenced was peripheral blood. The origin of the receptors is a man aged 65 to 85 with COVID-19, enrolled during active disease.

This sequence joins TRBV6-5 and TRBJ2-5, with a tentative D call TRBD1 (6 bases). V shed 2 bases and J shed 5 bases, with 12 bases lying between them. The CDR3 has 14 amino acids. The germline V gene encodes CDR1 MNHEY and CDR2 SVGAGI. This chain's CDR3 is CASSYGGLWETQYF. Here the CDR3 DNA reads TGTGCCAGCAGTTACGGGGGCCTATGGGAGACCCAGTACTTC.

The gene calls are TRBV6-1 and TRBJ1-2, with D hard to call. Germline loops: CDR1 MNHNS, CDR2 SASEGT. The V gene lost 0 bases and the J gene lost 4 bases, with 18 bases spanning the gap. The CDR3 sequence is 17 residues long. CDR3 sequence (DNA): TGTGCCAGCAGTGAAGCAAGAGCCCCAGGTTATAGCTATGGCTACACCTTC. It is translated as CASSEARAPGYSYGYTF.

CDR3 in DNA: TGTGCCAGCAGCTTAGGGACAGGAGCTACGATCTACGAGCAGTACTTC. This codes for CASSLGTGATIYEQYF. The genes are TRBV7-6 and TRBJ2-7, with TRBD1 matching 7 bases. Germline CDR1 SGHVS, CDR2 FNYEAQ. J lost 3 bases, V lost 1 base, and 9 bases had no gene match. The CDR3 length is 16 residues.

CDR3 bases: TGTGTCTCGAGGCGGGGCTTCTACGAGCAGTACTTC. Amino acids: CVSRRGFYEQYF. The rearrangement uses TRBV21-1 and TRBJ2-7; the table's D call of TRBD2 was not tested on the DNA. TRBV21-1 is a known pseudogene. There are 12 residues in the CDR3.

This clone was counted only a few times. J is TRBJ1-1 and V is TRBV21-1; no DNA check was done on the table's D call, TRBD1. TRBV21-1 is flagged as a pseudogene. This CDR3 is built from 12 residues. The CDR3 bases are TGTGCCAGCACCCGGACAGCGCGAGAAGCTTTCTTT. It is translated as CASTRTAREAFF.

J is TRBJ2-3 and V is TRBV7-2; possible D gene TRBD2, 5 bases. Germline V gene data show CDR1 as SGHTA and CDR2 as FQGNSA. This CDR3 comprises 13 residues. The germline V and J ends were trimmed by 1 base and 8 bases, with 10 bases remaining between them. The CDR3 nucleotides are TGTGCCAGCAGCTTAGATCTCCGGGGTACGCAGTATTTT. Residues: CASSLDLRGTQYF.

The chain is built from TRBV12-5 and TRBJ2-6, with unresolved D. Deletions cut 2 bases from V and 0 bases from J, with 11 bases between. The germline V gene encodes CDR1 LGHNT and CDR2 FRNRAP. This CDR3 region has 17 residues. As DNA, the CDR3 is TGTGCTAGTGGTTTGAGTGTGGGCAGCTCTGGGGCCAACGTCCTGACTTTC. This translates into CASGLSVGSSGANVLTF.

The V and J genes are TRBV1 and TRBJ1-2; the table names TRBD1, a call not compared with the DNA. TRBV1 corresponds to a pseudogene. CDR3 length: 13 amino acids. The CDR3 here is CTSSGRQGGGYTF. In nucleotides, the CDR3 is TGCACCAGCAGCGGTCGACAGGGCGGCGGCTACACCTTC.

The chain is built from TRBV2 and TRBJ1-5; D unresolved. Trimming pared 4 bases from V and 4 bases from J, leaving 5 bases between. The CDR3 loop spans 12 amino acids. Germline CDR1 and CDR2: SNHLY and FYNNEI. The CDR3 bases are TGTGCCAGCAGTGCGGGAAATCAGCCCCAGCATTTT. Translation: CASSAGNQPQHF.

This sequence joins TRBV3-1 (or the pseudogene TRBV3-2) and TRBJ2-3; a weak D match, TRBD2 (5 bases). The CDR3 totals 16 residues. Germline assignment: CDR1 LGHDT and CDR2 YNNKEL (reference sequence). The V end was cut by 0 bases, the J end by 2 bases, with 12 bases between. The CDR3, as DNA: TGTGCCAGCAGCCAAGACGGAGCGGAGATCACAGATACGCAGTATTTT. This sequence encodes CASSQDGAEITDTQYF.